The 6 T cell receptor beta chains in this list originate from one sample, sequenced in a study of shared clonotypes between healthy human individuals. Sequencing used immunoSEQ multiplex PCR; TCRdb keeps in-frame clones, though not all of them. The data contain millions of clones, 85% to 95% of them seen just once; the ten biggest clones take up around 0.13%. The sample taken for sequencing was naive CD4+ T cells sorted from blood. Subset reported: CD45RA+ positively selected. These TCRs come from a man aged 18 to 29 in good health.

This chain joins TRBV5-4 and TRBJ2-1, with D perhaps matching TRBD1 (5 bases). The CDR3 is made up of 11 amino acids. Trimming left V 0 bases short and J 12 bases short, with 7 bases between. The germline V gene encodes CDR1 SGHNT and CDR2 YYREEE (reference sequence). The CDR3 protein is CASSLGQGQFF. The CDR3 region has the DNA TGTGCCAGCAGCTTGGGGCAGGGGCAGTTCTTC.

This clone was picked up one time. At the DNA level, this CDR3 is encoded by other sequences in the same sample as well. The chain joins TRBV20-1 to TRBJ2-1, with unresolved D. The CDR3 covers 11 residues. Germline assignment: CDR1 DFQATT and CDR2 SNEGSKA (reference sequence). The ends were cut back, 5 bases at V and 6 bases at J, with 8 bases in the middle. The CDR3 DNA reads TGCAGTGCTTCCTCCAGCAATGAGCAGTTCTTC. Protein sequence: CSASSSNEQFF.

The V and J genes are TRBV18 and TRBJ1-2; 8 nucleotides agree with TRBD1. The trim removed 5 bases at V and 9 bases at J, leaving 8 bases unmatched. CDR1 and CDR2 (germline): KGHSH, LQKENI. This CDR3 has 13 residues. In nucleotides, the CDR3 is TGTGCCAGCTCAGCAAACAGGGGGGAAAGCTACACCTTC. Amino acids: CASSANRGESYTF.

The rearrangement uses TRBV5-1 and TRBJ2-7; possibly TRBD1 for D (6 bases). The CDR3 has 14 amino acids. CDR1 and CDR2 from the germline V gene are SGHRS and YFSETQ. The V end lost 8 bases, the J end lost 0 bases, and 15 bases lay between the germline ends. The CDR3 DNA follows: TGCGCCAGTAGGACAGAGCCGAGCTCCTACGAGCAGTACTTC. As protein: CASRTEPSSYEQYF.

The gene calls are TRBV25-1 and TRBJ2-1, with TRBD2 as a possible D gene (6 bases). The ends were cut back, 10 bases at V and 7 bases at J, with 14 bases in the middle. Looked up from germline, CDR1 is MGHDK and CDR2 is SYGVNS. The CDR3 covers 12 residues. The CDR3 loop is CATTRDGNEQFF. DNA for the CDR3: TGTGCCACGACTAGGGACGGAAATGAGCAGTTCTTC. Complete variable domain (other parts from reference TRBV25-1 and TRBJ2-1): EADIYQTPRYLVIGTGKKITLECSQTMGHDKMYWYQQDPGMELHLIHYSYGVNSTEKGDLSSESTVSRIRTEHFPLTLESARPSHTSQYLCATTRDGNEQFFGPGTRLTVL.

The chain is built from TRBV19 and TRBJ2-4; 7 nucleotides line up with TRBD2. The junction had 11 bases not matched to a gene; V was cut back by 6 bases and J by 6 bases. Per germline, CDR1 LNHDA and CDR2 SQIVND (reference sequence). This CDR3 contains 15 residues. CDR3 protein: CASRPGAGNVNIQYF. For the CDR3, the DNA is TGTGCCAGTAGGCCGGGAGCGGGGAATGTAAACATTCAGTACTTC.